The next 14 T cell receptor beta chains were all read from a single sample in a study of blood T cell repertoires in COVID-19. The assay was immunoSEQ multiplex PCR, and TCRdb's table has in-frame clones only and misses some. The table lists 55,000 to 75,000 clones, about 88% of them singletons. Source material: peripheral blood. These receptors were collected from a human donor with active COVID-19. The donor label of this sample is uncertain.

CDR3: CASSQRTGGSTDTQYF. The CDR3 DNA is TGCGCCAGCAGTCAACGTACAGGGGGTTCCACAGATACGCAGTATTTT. V gene TRBV23-1 combines with J gene TRBJ2-3; 8 positions agree with TRBD1. TRBV23-1 falls under the ORF class, with uncertain function. This CDR3 region has 16 residues. Germline trimming cut 2 bases from V and 2 bases from J; bases unmatched to any gene: 6.

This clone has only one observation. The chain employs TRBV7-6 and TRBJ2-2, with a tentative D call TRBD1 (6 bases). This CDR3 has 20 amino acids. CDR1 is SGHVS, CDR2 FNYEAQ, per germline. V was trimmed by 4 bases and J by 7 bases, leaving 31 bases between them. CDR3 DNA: TGTGCCAGCAGCTGGGCCGGCCCCCGGGACACTACTTCTCATAGCGGGGAGCTGTTTTTT. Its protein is CASSWAGPRDTTSHSGELFF.

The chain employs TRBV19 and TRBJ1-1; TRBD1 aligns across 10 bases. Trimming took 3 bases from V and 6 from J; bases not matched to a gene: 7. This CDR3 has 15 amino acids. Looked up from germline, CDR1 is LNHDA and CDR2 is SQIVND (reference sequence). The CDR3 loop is CASSIATGTGAEAFF. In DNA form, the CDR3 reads TGTGCCAGTAGTATCGCAACCGGGACAGGGGCTGAAGCTTTCTTT.

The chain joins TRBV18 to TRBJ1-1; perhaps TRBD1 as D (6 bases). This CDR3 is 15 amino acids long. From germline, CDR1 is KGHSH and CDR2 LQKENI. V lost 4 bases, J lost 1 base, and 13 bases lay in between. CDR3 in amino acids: CASSLQGLENTEAFF. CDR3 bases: TGTGCCAGCTCACTACAGGGATTGGAGAACACTGAAGCTTTCTTT.

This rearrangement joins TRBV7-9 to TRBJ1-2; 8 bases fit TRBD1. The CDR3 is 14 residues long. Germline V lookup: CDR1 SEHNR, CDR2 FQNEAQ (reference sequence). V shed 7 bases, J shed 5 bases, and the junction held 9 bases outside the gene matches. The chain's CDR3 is CASTPGQGDYGYTF. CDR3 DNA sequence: TGTGCCAGCACCCCCGGACAGGGCGATTATGGCTACACCTTC.

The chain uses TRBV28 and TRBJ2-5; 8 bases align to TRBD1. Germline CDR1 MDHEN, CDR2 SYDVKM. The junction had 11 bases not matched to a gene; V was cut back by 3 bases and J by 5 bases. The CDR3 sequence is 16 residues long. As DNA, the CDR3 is TGTGCCAGCAGTTTCGGCCCGACAGGGGAAAGGGAGACCCAGTACTTC. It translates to CASSFGPTGERETQYF. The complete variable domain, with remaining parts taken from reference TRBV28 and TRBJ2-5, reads DVKVTQSSRYLVKRTGEKVFLECVQDMDHENMFWYRQDPGLGLRLIYFSYDVKMKEKGDIPEGYSVSREKKERFSLILESASTNQTSMYLCASSFGPTGERETQYFGPGTRLLVL.

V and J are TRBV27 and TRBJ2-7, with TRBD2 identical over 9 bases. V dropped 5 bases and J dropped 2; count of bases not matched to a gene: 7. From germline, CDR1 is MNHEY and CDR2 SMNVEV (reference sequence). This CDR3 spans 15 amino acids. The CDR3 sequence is CASSLQAGGTYEQYF. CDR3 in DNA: TGTGCCAGCAGTCTCCAGGCGGGAGGGACCTACGAGCAGTACTTC.

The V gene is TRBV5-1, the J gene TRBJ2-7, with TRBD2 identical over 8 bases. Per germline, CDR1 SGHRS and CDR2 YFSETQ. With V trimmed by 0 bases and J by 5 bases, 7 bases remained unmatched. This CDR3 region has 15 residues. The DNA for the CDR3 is TGCGCCAGCAGCTTGGTGCTAGCGGGTTTCGACGAGCAGTACTTC. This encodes CASSLVLAGFDEQYF.

In nucleotides, the CDR3 is TGTGCCATCAGTGAGGTAGGGGCCGATACGCAGTATTTT. Its protein is CAISEVGADTQYF. The genes are TRBV10-3 and TRBJ2-3, with D tentatively TRBD1 (5 bases). Between the trimmed V and J ends, which lost 2 bases and 6 bases, there was a span of 9 bases. This CDR3 is built from 13 residues. Germline lookup yields CDR1 ENHRY and CDR2 SYGVKD.

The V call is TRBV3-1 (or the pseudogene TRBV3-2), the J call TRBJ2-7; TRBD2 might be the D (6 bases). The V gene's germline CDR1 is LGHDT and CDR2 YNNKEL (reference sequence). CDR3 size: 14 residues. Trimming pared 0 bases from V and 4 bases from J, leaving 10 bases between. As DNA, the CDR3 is TGTGCCAGCAGCCAAGATAATCGGGAGTACGAGCAGTACTTC. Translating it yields CASSQDNREYEQYF.

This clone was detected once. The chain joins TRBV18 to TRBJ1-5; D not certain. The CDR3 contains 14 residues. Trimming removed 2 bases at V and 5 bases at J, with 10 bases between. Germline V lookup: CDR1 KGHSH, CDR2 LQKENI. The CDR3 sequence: CASSPTTEDQPQHF. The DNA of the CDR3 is TGTGCCAGCTCACCAACGACGGAGGATCAGCCCCAGCATTTT. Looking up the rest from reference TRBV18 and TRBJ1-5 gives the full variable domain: NAGVMQNPRHLVRRRGQEARLRCSPMKGHSHVYWYRQLPEEGLKFMVYLQKENIIDESGMPKERFSAEFPKEGPSILRIQQVVRGDSAAYFCASSPTTEDQPQHFGDGTRLSIL.

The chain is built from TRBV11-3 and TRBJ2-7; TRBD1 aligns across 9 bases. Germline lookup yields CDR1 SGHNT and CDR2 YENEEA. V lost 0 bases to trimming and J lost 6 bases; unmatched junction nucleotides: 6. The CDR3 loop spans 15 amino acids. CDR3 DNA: TGTGCCAGCAGCTTAGAGCTGGGACAGGGACGCGAGCAGTACTTC. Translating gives CASSLELGQGREQYF.

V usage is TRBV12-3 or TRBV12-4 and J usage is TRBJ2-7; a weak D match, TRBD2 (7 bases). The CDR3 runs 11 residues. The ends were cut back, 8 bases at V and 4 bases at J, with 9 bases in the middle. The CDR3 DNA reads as TGTGCCAGCGGGAGGGGGTACGAGCAGTACTTC. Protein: CASGRGYEQYF.

The CDR3 loop reads CASSLSGSGDNEQFF. In DNA form, the CDR3 reads TGTGCCAGCAGCCTTAGCGGCTCCGGGGACAATGAGCAGTTCTTC. V is TRBV28 and J is TRBJ2-1; TRBD2 is a possible D gene (6 bases). CDR3 size: 15 residues. CDR1 is MDHEN and CDR2 is SYDVKM in the germline V gene. The V end was cut by 6 bases, the J end by 5 bases, with 17 bases between.